This T cell receptor beta chain stems from a study of T cell repertoires in cytomegalovirus infection. In germline, CDR1 is SGHVS, CDR2 FNYEAQ. Trimming took off 1 base at V and 7 bases at J, with 10 bases between the two ends. The CDR3 consists of 13 residues. TCRdb reprocessed the reads via MiXCR and lists one record per CDR3 protein. The data show about 100,000 distinct CDR3 sequences, more than 20% seen once. This rearrangement joins TRBV7-6 to TRBJ1-1, with D perhaps matching TRBD1 (5 bases). The TCR was taken from a human donor in good health (CMV status not recorded). Some clones in this sample may be carry-over from other donors' samples. Sequences were obtained from CD8+ T cells from PBMCs. The CDR3 is CASSLGRVGEAFF. The CDR3 DNA follows: TGTGCCAGCAGCTTAGGCAGGGTCGGTGAAGCTTTCTTT.